This is a list of T cell receptor beta chains from one sample in a study of cytotoxic CD8 clonotypes in ibrutinib-treated CLL. Sequencing was performed with immunoSEQ multiplex PCR; in TCRdb, only in-frame clones are kept and a portion is missing. The repertoire includes approximately 200,000 clones, roughly 72% of them detected once, and around an eighth sits in the top ten. The sample was PBMCs, taken after 24 months of ibrutinib treatment. Receptors were obtained from a human donor with chronic lymphocytic leukemia. Each CDR3 is given with its conserved first and last residue. The D gene is left open where the match is weak. Rows may omit the clone size; those that give it use once, few, many or a size class.

V gene: TRBV9
clone size: once
J gene: TRBJ1-2
D gene: -
CDR3 protein: CASSVAWNSNYGYTF
CDR3 DNA: TGTGCCAGCAGCGTAGCTTGGAACAGTAACTATGGCTACACCTTC

V gene: TRBV18
clone size: few
J gene: TRBJ1-2
D gene: -
CDR3 protein: CASSPSGGASYYGYTF
CDR3 DNA: TGTGCCAGCTCACCCTCGGGGGGGGCGTCCTACTATGGCTACACCTTC

V gene: TRBV21-1
clone size: -
J gene: TRBJ2-1
D gene: -
CDR3 protein: CASILRSSYNEQFF
CDR3 DNA: TGTGCCAGCATACTCCGGAGTTCCTACAATGAGCAGTTCTTC

V gene: TRBV30
clone size: -
J gene: TRBJ1-5
D gene: -
CDR3 protein: CAWSGGMNQPQHF
CDR3 DNA: TGTGCCTGGAGTGGGGGGATGAATCAGCCCCAGCATTTT

V gene: TRBV4-3
clone size: -
J gene: TRBJ2-6
D gene: -
CDR3 protein: CASSQERFANGANVLTF
CDR3 DNA: TGCGCCAGCAGCCAAGAGCGGTTCGCGAATGGGGCCAACGTCCTGACTTTC

V gene: TRBV18
clone size: -
J gene: TRBJ2-7
D gene: TRBD2
CDR3 protein: CASSPGLAGAYEQYF
CDR3 DNA: TGTGCCAGCTCACCGGGACTAGCGGGAGCCTACGAGCAGTACTTC

V gene: TRBV27
clone size: -
J gene: TRBJ1-3
D gene: -
CDR3 protein: CASSGNQLLSGNTIYF
CDR3 DNA: TGTGCCAGCAGCGGGAACCAACTCCTCTCTGGAAACACCATATATTTT

V gene: TRBV7-9
clone size: -
J gene: TRBJ1-2
D gene: -
CDR3 protein: CASSPTQRNYGYTF
CDR3 DNA: TGTGCCAGCAGCCCCACACAGAGGAACTATGGCTACACCTTC

V gene: TRBV11-2
clone size: -
J gene: TRBJ1-1
D gene: -
CDR3 protein: CASSLEWQGMSMNTEAFF
CDR3 DNA: TGTGCCAGCAGCTTAGAGTGGCAGGGGATGAGTATGAACACTGAAGCTTTCTTT

V gene: TRBV28
clone size: -
J gene: TRBJ1-5
D gene: -
CDR3 protein: CASIRSVSNQPQHF
CDR3 DNA: TGTGCCAGCATCAGGTCCGTTAGCAATCAGCCCCAGCATTTT

V gene: TRBV5-6
clone size: -
J gene: TRBJ1-1
D gene: -
CDR3 protein: CASSLYYAGDTEAFF
CDR3 DNA: TGTGCCAGCAGCTTGTATTATGCCGGTGACACTGAAGCTTTCTTT

V gene: TRBV4-2
clone size: -
J gene: TRBJ2-1
D gene: TRBD2
CDR3 protein: CASSQDPAGSEQFF
CDR3 DNA: TGTGCCAGCAGCCAAGATCCAGCGGGAAGCGAGCAGTTCTTC

V gene: TRBV5-4
clone size: -
J gene: TRBJ2-5
D gene: -
CDR3 protein: CASSFRSSQETQYF
CDR3 DNA: TGTGCCAGCAGCTTTAGGTCCAGTCAAGAGACCCAGTACTTC

V gene: TRBV18
clone size: -
J gene: TRBJ2-5
D gene: -
CDR3 protein: CASSALQETQYF
CDR3 DNA: TGTGCCAGCTCAGCACTACAAGAGACCCAGTACTTC

V gene: TRBV5-1
clone size: -
J gene: TRBJ1-1
D gene: -
CDR3 protein: CASSDIGPSETEAFF
CDR3 DNA: TGCGCCAGTTCGGATATTGGGCCATCGGAGACTGAAGCTTTCTTT

V gene: TRBV5-1
clone size: -
J gene: TRBJ1-5
D gene: -
CDR3 protein: CASSLGSNQPQHF
CDR3 DNA: TGCGCCAGCAGCTTAGGGAGCAATCAGCCCCAGCATTTT

V gene: TRBV5-1
clone size: -
J gene: TRBJ2-1
D gene: TRBD2
CDR3 protein: CASSTTSGNYNEQFF
CDR3 DNA: TGCGCCAGCAGCACGACTAGCGGGAACTACAATGAGCAGTTCTTC

V gene: TRBV6-7
clone size: few
J gene: TRBJ2-7
D gene: TRBD1
CDR3 protein: CASSSPPGQIHEQYF
CDR3 DNA: TGTGCCAGCAGTTCACCTCCGGGACAGATCCACGAGCAGTACTTC

V gene: TRBV19
clone size: -
J gene: TRBJ2-3
D gene: TRBD1
CDR3 protein: CASSPSGQGTDTQYF
CDR3 DNA: TGTGCCAGTAGCCCATCGGGACAGGGTACAGATACGCAGTATTTT

V gene: TRBV5-1
clone size: -
J gene: TRBJ2-7
D gene: -
CDR3 protein: CASSFNYEQYF
CDR3 DNA: TGCGCCAGCAGCTTCAACTACGAGCAGTACTTC

V gene: TRBV5-4
clone size: -
J gene: TRBJ2-3
D gene: -
CDR3 protein: CASSTNGGTDTQYF
CDR3 DNA: TGTGCCAGCAGCACTAACGGTGGGACAGATACGCAGTATTTT

V gene: TRBV9
clone size: -
J gene: TRBJ1-5
D gene: -
CDR3 protein: CASSVAGSGDQPQHF
CDR3 DNA: TGTGCCAGCAGCGTAGCGGGGAGTGGAGATCAGCCCCAGCATTTT

V gene: TRBV11-2
clone size: -
J gene: TRBJ2-2
D gene: TRBD2
CDR3 protein: CASSYRLADTGELFF
CDR3 DNA: TGTGCCAGCAGCTACCGGCTAGCGGACACCGGGGAGCTGTTTTTT

V gene: TRBV19
clone size: -
J gene: TRBJ1-2
D gene: TRBD1
CDR3 protein: CASSNRDSNYGYTF
CDR3 DNA: TGTGCCAGTAGTAACCGGGACAGTAACTATGGCTACACCTTC

V gene: TRBV7-2
clone size: -
J gene: TRBJ2-5
D gene: TRBD1
CDR3 protein: CASSLQGVQETQYF
CDR3 DNA: TGTGCCAGCAGCTTACAGGGGGTCCAAGAGACCCAGTACTTC

V gene: TRBV5-4
clone size: once
J gene: TRBJ2-4
D gene: TRBD2
CDR3 protein: CASSLRLRAGGGKNIQYF
CDR3 DNA: TGTGCCAGCAGCTTGAGGCTTCGAGCGGGAGGTGGCAAAAACATTCAGTACTTC

V gene: TRBV4-3
clone size: once
J gene: TRBJ2-1
D gene: -
CDR3 protein: CASSQDRGWNEQFF
CDR3 DNA: TGCGCCAGCAGCCAAGATAGGGGGTGGAATGAGCAGTTCTTC

V gene: TRBV13
clone size: -
J gene: TRBJ2-6
D gene: -
CDR3 protein: CASSPFPTGLGANVLTF
CDR3 DNA: TGTGCCAGCAGCCCTTTCCCGACAGGCTTGGGGGCCAACGTCCTGACTTTC

V gene: TRBV9
clone size: -
J gene: TRBJ2-5
D gene: -
CDR3 protein: CASSVLQGETQYF
CDR3 DNA: TGTGCCAGCAGCGTTCTGCAGGGAGAGACCCAGTACTTC

V gene: TRBV12-2
clone size: -
J gene: TRBJ2-1
D gene: -
CDR3 protein: CASRLWPTGYNEQFF
CDR3 DNA: TGTGCAAGTCGCTTATGGCCAACAGGATACAATGAGCAGTTCTTC

V gene: TRBV27
clone size: -
J gene: TRBJ1-5
D gene: -
CDR3 protein: CASSFSQGSQPQHF
CDR3 DNA: TGTGCCAGCAGTTTCTCTCAGGGATCTCAGCCCCAGCATTTT

V gene: TRBV6-4
clone size: -
J gene: TRBJ2-1
D gene: -
CDR3 protein: CASSESVAAYNEQFF
CDR3 DNA: TGTGCCAGCAGTGAGTCGGTAGCGGCCTACAATGAGCAGTTCTTC

V gene: TRBV5-6
clone size: -
J gene: TRBJ1-5
D gene: -
CDR3 protein: CASSLGAFNQPQHF
CDR3 DNA: TGTGCCAGCAGCTTGGGGGCTTTTAATCAGCCCCAGCATTTT

V gene: TRBV5-4
clone size: -
J gene: TRBJ2-3
D gene: -
CDR3 protein: CASSVTLQSTDTQYF
CDR3 DNA: TGTGCCAGCAGCGTTACCCTACAGAGCACAGATACGCAGTATTTT

V gene: TRBV19
clone size: -
J gene: TRBJ2-3
D gene: -
CDR3 protein: CASSNTGLTDTQYF
CDR3 DNA: TGTGCCAGTAGTAATACGGGACTCACAGATACGCAGTATTTT

V gene: TRBV6-1
clone size: few
J gene: TRBJ2-5
D gene: -
CDR3 protein: CASSEGRGRETQYF
CDR3 DNA: TGTGCCAGCAGTGAAGGGAGGGGTAGAGAGACCCAGTACTTC

V gene: TRBV7-3
clone size: few
J gene: TRBJ2-1
D gene: -
CDR3 protein: CASSSIASSYNEQFF
CDR3 DNA: TGTGCCAGCAGCTCGATAGCGAGCTCCTACAATGAGCAGTTCTTC

V gene: TRBV30
clone size: -
J gene: TRBJ2-7
D gene: -
CDR3 protein: CAWSRPVREQYF
CDR3 DNA: TGTGCCTGGAGCCGACCGGTTCGGGAGCAGTACTTC

V gene: TRBV29-1
clone size: -
J gene: TRBJ1-1
D gene: -
CDR3 protein: CSALIGSMNTEAFF
CDR3 DNA: TGCAGCGCCCTAATAGGCTCCATGAACACTGAAGCTTTCTTT

V gene: TRBV11-2
clone size: many
J gene: TRBJ2-7
D gene: TRBD2
CDR3 protein: CASSSSSGRHHEQYF
CDR3 DNA: TGTGCCAGCAGCTCCTCTAGCGGGAGGCATCATGAGCAGTACTTC

V gene: TRBV30
clone size: few
J gene: TRBJ1-5
D gene: -
CDR3 protein: CAWSETLGAQHF
CDR3 DNA: TGTGCCTGGAGTGAGACCTTGGGGGCCCAGCATTTT

V gene: TRBV19
clone size: -
J gene: TRBJ1-2
D gene: TRBD1
CDR3 protein: CASSIRDSIYGYTF
CDR3 DNA: TGTGCCAGTAGTATACGGGACAGCATCTATGGCTACACCTTC

V gene: TRBV5-8
clone size: once
J gene: TRBJ2-2
D gene: TRBD2
CDR3 protein: CASSEGLAGGKTGELFF
CDR3 DNA: TGTGCCAGCAGCGAGGGACTAGCGGGAGGCAAAACCGGGGAGCTGTTTTTT

V gene: TRBV28
clone size: -
J gene: TRBJ1-5
D gene: -
CDR3 protein: CASSRTGTSGADQPQHF
CDR3 DNA: TGTGCCAGCAGCCGAACAGGGACATCTGGGGCGGATCAGCCCCAGCATTTT

V gene: TRBV9
clone size: -
J gene: TRBJ2-1
D gene: TRBD2
CDR3 protein: CASSVRGGYNEQFF
CDR3 DNA: TGTGCCAGCAGCGTCCGGGGAGGGTACAATGAGCAGTTCTTC

V gene: TRBV5-1
clone size: -
J gene: TRBJ1-1
D gene: -
CDR3 protein: CASSLGYGPNTEAFF
CDR3 DNA: TGCGCCAGCAGCTTGGGGTACGGGCCAAACACTGAAGCTTTCTTT

V gene: TRBV11-3
clone size: -
J gene: TRBJ2-1
D gene: -
CDR3 protein: CASSFGNEQFF
CDR3 DNA: TGTGCCAGCAGCTTTGGGAATGAGCAGTTCTTC

V gene: TRBV28
clone size: -
J gene: TRBJ2-1
D gene: -
CDR3 protein: CASSFGFRVSGVPNEQFF
CDR3 DNA: TGTGCCAGCAGTTTCGGTTTTCGAGTATCCGGGGTCCCCAATGAGCAGTTCTTC

V gene: TRBV7-9
clone size: -
J gene: TRBJ2-7
D gene: TRBD1
CDR3 protein: CASSEGAQGYEQYF
CDR3 DNA: TGTGCCAGCAGCGAGGGGGCACAGGGCTACGAGCAGTACTTC

V gene: TRBV7-9
clone size: -
J gene: TRBJ2-7
D gene: TRBD2
CDR3 protein: CASSLLLAGNYEQYF
CDR3 DNA: TGTGCCAGCAGCCTATTACTAGCGGGAAACTACGAGCAGTACTTC

V gene: TRBV7-8
clone size: -
J gene: TRBJ1-1
D gene: -
CDR3 protein: CASSLDFMNTEAFF
CDR3 DNA: TGTGCCAGCAGCTTAGACTTCATGAACACTGAAGCTTTCTTT

V gene: TRBV4-3
clone size: -
J gene: TRBJ2-3
D gene: -
CDR3 protein: CASSPHSEGGFTDTQYF
CDR3 DNA: TGCGCCAGCAGCCCCCATTCTGAGGGAGGTTTTACCGATACGCAGTATTTT

V gene: TRBV5-6
clone size: -
J gene: TRBJ2-6
D gene: -
CDR3 protein: CASIFSGANVLTF
CDR3 DNA: TGTGCCAGCATTTTCTCTGGGGCCAACGTCCTGACTTTC

V gene: TRBV7-6
clone size: once
J gene: TRBJ2-2
D gene: -
CDR3 protein: CASSTRAVHTGELFF
CDR3 DNA: TGTGCCAGCAGCACTAGGGCCGTGCACACCGGGGAGCTGTTTTTT

V gene: TRBV15
clone size: -
J gene: TRBJ2-4
D gene: -
CDR3 protein: CATSRGPALGGNIQYF
CDR3 DNA: TGTGCCACCAGCAGAGGCCCAGCCCTCGGGGGAAACATTCAGTACTTC

V gene: TRBV4-3
clone size: -
J gene: TRBJ2-5
D gene: -
CDR3 protein: CASSQGPVANRETQYF
CDR3 DNA: TGCGCCAGCAGCCAAGGGCCCGTAGCGAATCGGGAGACCCAGTACTTC

V gene: TRBV4-2
clone size: -
J gene: TRBJ2-3
D gene: -
CDR3 protein: CASSQLGDTQYF
CDR3 DNA: TGTGCCAGCAGCCAGCTTGGAGATACGCAGTATTTT

V gene: TRBV9
clone size: -
J gene: TRBJ2-7
D gene: -
CDR3 protein: CASGPRFLNYEQYF
CDR3 DNA: TGTGCCAGCGGGCCGAGGTTTTTAAACTACGAGCAGTACTTC

V gene: TRBV5-4
clone size: -
J gene: TRBJ2-4
D gene: -
CDR3 protein: CASSRRGRVADIQYF
CDR3 DNA: TGTGCCAGCAGTCGCCGGGGCAGGGTTGCGGACATTCAGTACTTC

V gene: TRBV6-4
clone size: -
J gene: TRBJ1-1
D gene: -
CDR3 protein: CASSVSEELNTEAFF
CDR3 DNA: TGTGCCAGCAGTGTGTCTGAGGAGCTGAACACTGAAGCTTTCTTT